This T cell receptor beta chain comes out of a study of vaccination effects on CD4 cells after COVID-19. Overall study findings and caveats: In healthy vaccinees, only 1 of 255 vaccine-induced clones cross-reacted with common cold coronaviruses.

TCRdb's table, derived via immunoSEQ multiplex PCR, lists solely in-frame clones and lacks some. The table includes roughly 36,000 clones, roughly 79% detected once. Germline CDR1 reads LNHDA; CDR2 reads SQIVND (reference sequence). The CDR3 loop spans 14 amino acids. The V and J ends lost 5 bases and 8 bases respectively, with 18 bases between them. Notes on this clone: Antigen specificity is unknown.

After roughly 9 days in culture, the CD4+ T cells were isolated. The sequence came from a human donor who received a COVID-19 vaccine. The sequencing here drew on CD4+ T cells from PBMCs cultured without peptide, taken before COVID-19 vaccination. V usage is TRBV19 and J usage is TRBJ1-2; D is ambiguous. The CDR3 reads CASSFSRRQWGYTF. CDR3 nucleotides: TGTGCCAGTAGTTTTTCCAGGCGGCAATGGGGCTACACCTTC.